The source of this T cell receptor beta chain is a study of PD-1 blockade in classical Hodgkin lymphoma. For the study at large: On a schedule of every 2 weeks, patients received nivolumab 3 mg/kg intravenously. Study conclusions and caveats: Newly diagnosed and completely responding patients shared comparable baseline diversity.

All trial patients relapsed after autologous stem cell transplantation. Profiled with immunoSEQ multiplex PCR; TCRdb holds only in-frame clones, not every one. The table shows about 93,000 clones, with about nine tenths occurring only once. Remarks on this clone: Antigen: not known.

This receptor was identified in a human donor with classical Hodgkin lymphoma. Sequencing used peripheral blood mononuclear cells (PBMCs), obtained before the second cycle of nivolumab.

The CDR3 loop reads CASSAGRGREEQYF. The CDR3 bases are TGTGCCAGCAGCGCGGGCAGGGGGCGGGAGGAGCAGTACTTC. The chain joins TRBV5-5 to TRBJ2-7, with a tentative D call TRBD1 (8 bases). The V end lost 4 bases, the J end lost 7 bases, and 18 bases lay between the germline ends. The CDR3 consists of 14 residues. From germline, CDR1 is SGHKS and CDR2 YYEKEE (reference sequence).